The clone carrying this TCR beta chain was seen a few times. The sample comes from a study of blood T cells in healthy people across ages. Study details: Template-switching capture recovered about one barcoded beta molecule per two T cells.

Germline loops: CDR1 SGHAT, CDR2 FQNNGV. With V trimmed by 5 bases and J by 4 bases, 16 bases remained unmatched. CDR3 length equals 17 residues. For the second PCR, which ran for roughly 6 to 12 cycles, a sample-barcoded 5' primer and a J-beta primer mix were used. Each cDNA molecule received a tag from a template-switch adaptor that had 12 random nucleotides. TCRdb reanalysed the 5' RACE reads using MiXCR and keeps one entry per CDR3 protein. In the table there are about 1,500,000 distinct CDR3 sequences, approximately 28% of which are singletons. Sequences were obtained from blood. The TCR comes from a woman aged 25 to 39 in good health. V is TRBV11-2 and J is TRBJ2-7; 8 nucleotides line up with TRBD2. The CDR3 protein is CASSLTSERAIGYEQYF. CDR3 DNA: TGTGCCAGCAGCCTGACTAGCGAGAGGGCCATCGGATACGAGCAGTACTTC.